This record concerns one TCR beta chain sequence. The data belong to a study of blood T cell repertoires in COVID-19. Authors' data handling: Reference gene primer amplification in the assay estimated nucleated cell counts. Clones were read by immunoSEQ multiplex PCR, and TCRdb kept only the in-frame ones, dropping some. The V and J calls and clone size were taken over from that table, and D and trimming were inferred from the DNA. The data hold about 130,000 clones, with just under 85% observed a single time. The V gene end was trimmed by 3 bases and the J gene end by 1 base; junction bases not matched to a gene: 3. Germline V gene data show CDR1 as KGHSH and CDR2 as LQKENI. The CDR3 loop spans 15 amino acids.

The rearrangement links TRBV18 to TRBJ2-3; TRBD2 matches at 8 bases. This sequence was found in a woman older than 75 with acute or convalescent COVID-19. The sample comprised peripheral blood. The CDR3, as DNA: TGTGCCAGCTCACCGCGGGGGGTCCGCACAGATACGCAGTATTTT. It encodes CASSPRGVRTDTQYF.